This T cell receptor (beta chain) was observed in a study of blood T cell repertoires in COVID-19. Overall study: Spain, Italy and the United States supplied samples that represented acute and convalescent COVID-19.

CDR1 and CDR2 from the germline V gene are SNHLY and FYNNEI. This CDR3 is built from 15 residues. V lost 7 bases to trimming and J lost 5 bases, with 17 bases between them. Participant ages covered about 18 to 89 years across 24 US areas. Grouping used clinical history reported by participants in a survey and questionnaire. Source study methods: Cell counts per sample came from amplifying reference gene primers. TCRdb keeps only in-frame clones here, not all; method: immunoSEQ multiplex PCR. V and J calls and clone size are as listed in that table; D and trimming were resolved from the DNA. This sample yields about 280,000 clones, of which nearly 90% are seen a single time; about 1% belongs to the top ten.

What was sequenced was PBMCs or T cells enriched from blood (not recorded which). The TCR sequence derives from a young woman who had recovered from COVID-19. The gene calls are TRBV2 and TRBJ2-2; TRBD2 might be the D (6 bases). The CDR3 DNA sequence: TGTGCCAGCACCCCAAGGGACTTCTCTACCGGGGAGCTGTTTTTT. Its protein product is CASTPRDFSTGELFF.